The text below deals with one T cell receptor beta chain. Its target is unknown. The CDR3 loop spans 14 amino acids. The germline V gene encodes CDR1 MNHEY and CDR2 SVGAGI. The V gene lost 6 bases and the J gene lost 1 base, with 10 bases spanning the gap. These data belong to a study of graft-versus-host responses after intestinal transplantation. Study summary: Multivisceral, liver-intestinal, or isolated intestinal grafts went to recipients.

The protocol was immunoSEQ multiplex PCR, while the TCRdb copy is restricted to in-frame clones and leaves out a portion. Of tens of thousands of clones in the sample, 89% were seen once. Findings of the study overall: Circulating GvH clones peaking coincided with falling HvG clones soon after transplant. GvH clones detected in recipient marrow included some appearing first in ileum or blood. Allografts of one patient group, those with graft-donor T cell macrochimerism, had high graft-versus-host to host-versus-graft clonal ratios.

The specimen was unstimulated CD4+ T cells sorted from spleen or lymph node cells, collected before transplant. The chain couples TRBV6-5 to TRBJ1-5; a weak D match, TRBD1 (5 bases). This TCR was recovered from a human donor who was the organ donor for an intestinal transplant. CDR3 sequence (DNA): TGTGCCAGCAGCGGGACTGGGAGCAATCAGCCCCAGCATTTT. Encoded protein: CASSGTGSNQPQHF.